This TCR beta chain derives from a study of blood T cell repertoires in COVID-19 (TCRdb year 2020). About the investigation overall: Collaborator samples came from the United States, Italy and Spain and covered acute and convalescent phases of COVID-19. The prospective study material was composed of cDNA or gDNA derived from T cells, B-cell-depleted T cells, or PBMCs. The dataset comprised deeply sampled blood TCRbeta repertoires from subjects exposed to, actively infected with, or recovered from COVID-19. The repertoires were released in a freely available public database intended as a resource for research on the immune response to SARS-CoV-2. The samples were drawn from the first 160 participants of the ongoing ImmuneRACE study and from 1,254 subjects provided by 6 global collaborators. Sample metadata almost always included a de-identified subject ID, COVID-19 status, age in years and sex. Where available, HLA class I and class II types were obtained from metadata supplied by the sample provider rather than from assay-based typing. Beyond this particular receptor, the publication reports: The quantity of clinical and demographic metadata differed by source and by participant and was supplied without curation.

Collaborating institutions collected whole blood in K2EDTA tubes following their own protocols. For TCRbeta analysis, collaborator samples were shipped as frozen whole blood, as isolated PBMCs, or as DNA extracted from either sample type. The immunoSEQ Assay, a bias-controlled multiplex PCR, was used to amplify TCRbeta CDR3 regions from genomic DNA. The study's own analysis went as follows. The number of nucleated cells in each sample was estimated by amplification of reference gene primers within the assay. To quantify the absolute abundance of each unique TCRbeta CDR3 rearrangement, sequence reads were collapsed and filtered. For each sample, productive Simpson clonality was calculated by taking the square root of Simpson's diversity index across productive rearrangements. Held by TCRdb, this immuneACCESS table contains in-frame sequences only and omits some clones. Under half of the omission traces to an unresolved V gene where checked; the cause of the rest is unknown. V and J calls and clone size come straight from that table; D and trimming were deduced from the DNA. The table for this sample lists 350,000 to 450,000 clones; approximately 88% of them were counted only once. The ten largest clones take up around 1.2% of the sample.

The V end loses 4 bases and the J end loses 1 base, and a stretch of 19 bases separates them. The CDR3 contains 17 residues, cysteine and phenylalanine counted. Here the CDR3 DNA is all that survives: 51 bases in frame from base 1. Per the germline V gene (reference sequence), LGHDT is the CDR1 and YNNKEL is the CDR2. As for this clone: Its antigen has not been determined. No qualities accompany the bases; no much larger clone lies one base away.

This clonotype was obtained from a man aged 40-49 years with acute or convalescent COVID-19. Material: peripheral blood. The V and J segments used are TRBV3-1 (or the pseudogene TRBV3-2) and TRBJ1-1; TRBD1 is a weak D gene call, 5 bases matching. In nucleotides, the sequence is TGTGCCAGCAGCCCCCTTTGGGAGGCAGGGTCGAACACTGAAGCTTTCTTT. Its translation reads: CASSPLWEAGSNTEAFF.